This entry is about one T cell receptor (beta chain). Its antigen is currently unknown. Germline V gene lookup returns CDR1 SNHLY and CDR2 FYNNEI. V lost 6 bases to trimming and J lost 2 bases, with 15 bases between them. The length of the CDR3 is 15 residues. Autoimmune disease history or systemic immunosuppression led to patients being barred. The data originate from a study of OX40 agonist ivuxolimab in advanced cancers. For the study at large: Males comprised about 78% of the group, whose mean age was 60 years (range roughly 20 to 90). Three patients, one with hepatocellular carcinoma and two with cutaneous melanoma, responded partially. Findings and caveats of the study: Still undetermined is the antigen specificity of the expanded peripheral T cells.

Data came from immunoSEQ multiplex PCR; TCRdb stores just in-frame clones and leaves some out. The data show approximately 70,000 clones, with around 87% seen just once and about 0.94% held by the top ten. This receptor was taken from an adult with an advanced solid tumor such as melanoma, head and neck, liver or kidney cancer. The chain couples TRBV2 to TRBJ2-3; D is perhaps TRBD1 (6 bases). The source was CD4+ or CD8+ T cells sorted from blood, collected in a trial of the OX40 agonist ivuxolimab. CDR3 amino acids: CASRVDRFPTDTQYF. CDR3 nucleotide sequence: TGTGCCAGCAGAGTTGACAGGTTTCCCACAGATACGCAGTATTTT.